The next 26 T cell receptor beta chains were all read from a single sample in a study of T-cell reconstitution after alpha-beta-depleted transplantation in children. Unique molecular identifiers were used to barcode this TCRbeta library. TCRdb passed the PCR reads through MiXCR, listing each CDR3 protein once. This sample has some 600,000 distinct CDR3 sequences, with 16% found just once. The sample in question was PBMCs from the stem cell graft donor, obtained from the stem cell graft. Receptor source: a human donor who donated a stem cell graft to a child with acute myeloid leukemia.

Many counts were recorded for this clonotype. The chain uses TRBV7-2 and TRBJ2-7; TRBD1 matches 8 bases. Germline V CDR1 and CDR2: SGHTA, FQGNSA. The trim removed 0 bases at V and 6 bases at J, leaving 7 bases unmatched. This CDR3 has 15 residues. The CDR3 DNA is TGTGCCAGCAGCTTAGCCGGGACAGGTGGACTCGAGCAGTACTTC. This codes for CASSLAGTGGLEQYF.

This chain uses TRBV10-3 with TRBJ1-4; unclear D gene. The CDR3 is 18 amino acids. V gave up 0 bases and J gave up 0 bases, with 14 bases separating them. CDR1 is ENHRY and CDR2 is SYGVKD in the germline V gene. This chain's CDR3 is CAISESKLDVATNEKLFF. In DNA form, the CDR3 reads TGTGCCATCAGTGAGTCGAAGTTAGATGTGGCAACTAATGAAAAACTGTTTTTT.

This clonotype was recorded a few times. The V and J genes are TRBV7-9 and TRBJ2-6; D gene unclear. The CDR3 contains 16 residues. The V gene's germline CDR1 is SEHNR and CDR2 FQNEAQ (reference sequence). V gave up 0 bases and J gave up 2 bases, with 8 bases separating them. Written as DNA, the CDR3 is TGTGCCAGCAGCTTAGCGCTGGGTCCTGGGGCCAACGTCCTGACTTTC. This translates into CASSLALGPGANVLTF.

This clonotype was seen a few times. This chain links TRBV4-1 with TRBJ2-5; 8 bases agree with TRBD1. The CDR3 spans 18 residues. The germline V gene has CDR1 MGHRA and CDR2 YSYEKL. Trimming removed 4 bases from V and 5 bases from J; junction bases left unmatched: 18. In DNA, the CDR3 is TGCGCCAGCAGCCTAGACGCTCTCCGGGACAGGCAACGGGAGACCCAGTACTTC. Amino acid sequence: CASSLDALRDRQRETQYF.

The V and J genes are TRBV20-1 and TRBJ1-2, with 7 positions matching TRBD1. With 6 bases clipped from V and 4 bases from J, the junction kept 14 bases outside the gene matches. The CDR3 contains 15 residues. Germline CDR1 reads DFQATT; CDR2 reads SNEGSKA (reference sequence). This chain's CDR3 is CSAHNPEGAVYGYTF. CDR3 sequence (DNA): TGCAGTGCCCACAATCCAGAGGGGGCTGTCTATGGCTACACCTTC.

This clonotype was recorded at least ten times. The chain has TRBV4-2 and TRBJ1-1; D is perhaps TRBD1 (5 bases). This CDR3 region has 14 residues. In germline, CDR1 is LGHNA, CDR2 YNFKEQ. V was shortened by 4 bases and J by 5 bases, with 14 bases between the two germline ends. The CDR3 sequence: CASSPMGGETEAFF. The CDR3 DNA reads TGTGCCAGCAGCCCAATGGGGGGGGAAACTGAAGCTTTCTTT.

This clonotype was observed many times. For the CDR3, the DNA is TGCAGTGCTAGCGACAGGGAGGGCAATCAGCCCCAGCATTTT. Translated: CSASDREGNQPQHF. The chain couples TRBV20-1 to TRBJ1-5; 7 positions agree with TRBD1. J gave up 2 bases and V 3 bases, and 4 bases lay outside the gene matches. CDR3 size: 14 residues. The germline V gene has CDR1 DFQATT and CDR2 SNEGSKA (reference sequence).

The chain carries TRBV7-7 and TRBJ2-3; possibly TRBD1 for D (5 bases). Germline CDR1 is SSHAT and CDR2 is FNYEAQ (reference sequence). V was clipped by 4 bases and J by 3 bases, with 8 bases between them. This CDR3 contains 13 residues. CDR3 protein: CASSSRQTDTQYF. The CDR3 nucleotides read TGTGCCAGCAGCTCCCGACAGACAGATACGCAGTATTTT.

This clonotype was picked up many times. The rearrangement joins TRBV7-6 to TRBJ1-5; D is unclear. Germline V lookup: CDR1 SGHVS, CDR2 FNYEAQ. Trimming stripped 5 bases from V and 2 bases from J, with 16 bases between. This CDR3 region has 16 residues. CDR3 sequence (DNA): TGTGCCAGCAGCCTTCGACTGGGAGGCGGCAATCAGCCCCAGCATTTT. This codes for CASSLRLGGGNQPQHF.

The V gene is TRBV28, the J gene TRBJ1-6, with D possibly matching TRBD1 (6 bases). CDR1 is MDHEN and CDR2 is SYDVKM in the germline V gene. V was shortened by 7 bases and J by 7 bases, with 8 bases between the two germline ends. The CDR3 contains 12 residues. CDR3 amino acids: CASTQGNSPLHF. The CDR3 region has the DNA TGTGCCAGCACCCAGGGGAATTCACCCCTCCACTTT.

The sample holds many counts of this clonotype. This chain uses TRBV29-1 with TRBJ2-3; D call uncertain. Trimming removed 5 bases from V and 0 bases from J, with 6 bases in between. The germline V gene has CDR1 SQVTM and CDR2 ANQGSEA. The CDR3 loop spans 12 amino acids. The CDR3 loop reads CSVRSSTDTQYF. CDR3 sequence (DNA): TGCAGCGTTCGCAGTAGCACAGATACGCAGTATTTT.

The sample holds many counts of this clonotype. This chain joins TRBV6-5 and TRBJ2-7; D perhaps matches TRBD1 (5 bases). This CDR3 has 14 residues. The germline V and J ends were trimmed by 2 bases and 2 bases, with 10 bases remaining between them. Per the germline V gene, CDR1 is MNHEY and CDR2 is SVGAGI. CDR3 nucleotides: TGTGCCAGCAGTTACGGCGACAGTGCCTACGAGCAGTACTTC. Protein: CASSYGDSAYEQYF.

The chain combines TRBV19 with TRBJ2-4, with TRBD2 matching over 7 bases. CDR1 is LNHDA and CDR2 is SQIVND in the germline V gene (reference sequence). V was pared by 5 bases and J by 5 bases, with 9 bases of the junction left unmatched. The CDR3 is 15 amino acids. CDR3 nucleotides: TGTGCCAGTAGTGTAAGCGGGGATAGCCAAAACATTCAGTACTTC. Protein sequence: CASSVSGDSQNIQYF.

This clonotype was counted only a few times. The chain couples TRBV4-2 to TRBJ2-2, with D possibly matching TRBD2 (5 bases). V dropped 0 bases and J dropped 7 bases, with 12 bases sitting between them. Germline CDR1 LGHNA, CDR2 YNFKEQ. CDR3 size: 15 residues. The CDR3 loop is CASSQDSGIGGELFF. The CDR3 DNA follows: TGTGCCAGCAGCCAAGATTCCGGGATCGGCGGGGAGCTGTTTTTT.

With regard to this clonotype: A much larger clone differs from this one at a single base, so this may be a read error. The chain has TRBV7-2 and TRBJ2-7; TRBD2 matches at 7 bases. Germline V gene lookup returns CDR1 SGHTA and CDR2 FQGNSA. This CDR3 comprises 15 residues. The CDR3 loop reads CAGSLGSGEHYEQYF. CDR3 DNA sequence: TGTGCCGGCAGCTTAGGGAGCGGGGAGCACTACGAGCAGTACTTC. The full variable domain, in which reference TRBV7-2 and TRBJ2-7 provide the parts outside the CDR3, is GAGVSQSPSNKVTEKGKDVELRCDPISGHTALYWYRQSLGQGLEFLIYFQGNSAPDKSGLPSDRFSAERTGGSVSTLTIQRTQQEDSAVYLCAGSLGSGEHYEQYFGPGTRLTVT.

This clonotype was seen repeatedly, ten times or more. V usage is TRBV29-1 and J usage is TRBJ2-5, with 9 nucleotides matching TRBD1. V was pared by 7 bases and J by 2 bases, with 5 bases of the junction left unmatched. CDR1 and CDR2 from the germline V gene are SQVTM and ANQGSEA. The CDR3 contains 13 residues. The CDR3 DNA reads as TGCAGCGCCGCGACAGGGGGGCAAGAGACCCAGTACTTC. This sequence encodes CSAATGGQETQYF.

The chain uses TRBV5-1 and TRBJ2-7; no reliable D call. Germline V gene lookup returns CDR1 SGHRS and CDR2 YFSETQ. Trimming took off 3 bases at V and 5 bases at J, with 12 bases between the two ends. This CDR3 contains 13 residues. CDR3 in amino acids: CASSSRVSHEQYF. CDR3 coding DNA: TGCGCCAGCAGCTCTAGGGTATCGCACGAGCAGTACTTC.

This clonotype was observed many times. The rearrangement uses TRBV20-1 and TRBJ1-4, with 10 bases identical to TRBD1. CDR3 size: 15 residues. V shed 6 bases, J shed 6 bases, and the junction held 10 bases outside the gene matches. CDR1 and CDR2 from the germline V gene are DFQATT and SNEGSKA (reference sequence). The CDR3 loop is CSAFLTGQGYEKLFF. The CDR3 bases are TGCAGTGCATTCTTGACGGGACAGGGGTATGAAAAACTGTTTTTT.

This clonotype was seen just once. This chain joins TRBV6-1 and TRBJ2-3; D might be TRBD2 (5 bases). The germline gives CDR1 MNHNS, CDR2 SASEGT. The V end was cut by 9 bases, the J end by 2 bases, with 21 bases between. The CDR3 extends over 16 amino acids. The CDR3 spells CASSEDAVGHTDTQYF. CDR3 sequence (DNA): TGTGCCAGTAGCGAAGACGCGGTGGGCCACACAGATACGCAGTATTTT.

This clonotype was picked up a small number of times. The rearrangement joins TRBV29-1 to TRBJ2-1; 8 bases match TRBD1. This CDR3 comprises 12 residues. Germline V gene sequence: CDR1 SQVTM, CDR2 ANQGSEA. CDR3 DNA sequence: TGCACCACCGGACAGGGCCCTAATGAGCAGTTCTTC. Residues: CTTGQGPNEQFF.

This chain's CDR3 is CASSLRASSSYNEQFF. In DNA, the CDR3 is TGTGCCAGCAGCTTAAGGGCCTCGAGCTCCTACAATGAGCAGTTCTTC. The chain is built from TRBV7-9 and TRBJ2-1; D uncertain. The CDR3 spans 16 residues. With 2 bases removed from V and 0 bases from J, the gap between germline ends came to 11 bases. Germline values: CDR1 SEHNR, CDR2 FQNEAQ (reference sequence).

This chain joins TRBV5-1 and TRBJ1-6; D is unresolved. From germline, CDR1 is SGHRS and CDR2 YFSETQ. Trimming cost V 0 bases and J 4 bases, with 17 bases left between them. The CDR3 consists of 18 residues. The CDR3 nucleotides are TGCGCCAGCAGCTTGGAACTGCGTCTACAGCCTTATAATTCACCCCTCCACTTT. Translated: CASSLELRLQPYNSPLHF. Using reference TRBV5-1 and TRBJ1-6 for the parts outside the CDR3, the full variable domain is KAGVTQTPRYLIKTRGQQVTLSCSPISGHRSVSWYQQTPGQGLQFLFEYFSETQRNKGNFPGRFSGRQFSNSRSEMNVSTLELGDSALYLCASSLELRLQPYNSPLHFGNGTRLTVT.

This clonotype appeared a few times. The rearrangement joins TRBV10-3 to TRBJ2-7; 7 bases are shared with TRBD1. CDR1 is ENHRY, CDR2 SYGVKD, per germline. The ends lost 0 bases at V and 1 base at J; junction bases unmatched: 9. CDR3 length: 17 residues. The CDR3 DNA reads TGTGCCATCAGTGAGTCCAGAGGGACAGCGCGATCCTACGAGCAGTACTTC. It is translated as CAISESRGTARSYEQYF.

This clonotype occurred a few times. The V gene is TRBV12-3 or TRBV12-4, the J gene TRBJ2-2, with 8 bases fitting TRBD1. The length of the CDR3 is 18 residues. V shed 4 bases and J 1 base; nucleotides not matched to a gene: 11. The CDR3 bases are TGTGCCAGCAGTTCGCTTTCAGGGGGCACCCAGAACACCGGGGAGCTGTTTTTT. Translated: CASSSLSGGTQNTGELFF.

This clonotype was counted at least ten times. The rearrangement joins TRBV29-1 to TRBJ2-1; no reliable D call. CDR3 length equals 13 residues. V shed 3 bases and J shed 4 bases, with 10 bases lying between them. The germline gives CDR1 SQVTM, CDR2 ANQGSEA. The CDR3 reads CSVESAKYNEQFF. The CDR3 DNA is TGCAGCGTTGAGTCAGCCAAGTACAATGAGCAGTTCTTC.

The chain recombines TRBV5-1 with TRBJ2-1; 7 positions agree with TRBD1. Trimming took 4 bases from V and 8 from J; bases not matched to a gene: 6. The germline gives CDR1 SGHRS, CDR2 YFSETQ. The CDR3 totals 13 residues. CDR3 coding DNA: TGCGCCAGCAGCCTGCGACAGGGTGATGAGCAGTTCTTC. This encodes CASSLRQGDEQFF.